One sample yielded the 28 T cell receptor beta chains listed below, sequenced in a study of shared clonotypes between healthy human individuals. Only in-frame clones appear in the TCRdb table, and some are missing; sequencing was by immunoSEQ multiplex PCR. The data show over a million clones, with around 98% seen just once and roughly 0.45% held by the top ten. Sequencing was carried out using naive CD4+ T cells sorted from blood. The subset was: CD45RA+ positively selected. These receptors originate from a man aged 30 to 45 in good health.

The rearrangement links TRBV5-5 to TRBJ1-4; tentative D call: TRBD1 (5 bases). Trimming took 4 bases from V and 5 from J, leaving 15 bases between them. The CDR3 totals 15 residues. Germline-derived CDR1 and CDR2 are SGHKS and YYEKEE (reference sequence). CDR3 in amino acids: CASSLDGTSNEKLFF. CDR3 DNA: TGTGCCAGCAGCCTCGACGGGACGTCAAATGAAAAACTGTTTTTT.

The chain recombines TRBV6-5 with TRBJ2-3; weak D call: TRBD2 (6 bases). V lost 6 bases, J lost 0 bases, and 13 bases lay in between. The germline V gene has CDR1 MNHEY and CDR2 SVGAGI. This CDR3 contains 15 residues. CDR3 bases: TGTGCCAGCAGACGAGCCGGGACTAGCACAGATACGCAGTATTTT. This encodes CASRRAGTSTDTQYF.

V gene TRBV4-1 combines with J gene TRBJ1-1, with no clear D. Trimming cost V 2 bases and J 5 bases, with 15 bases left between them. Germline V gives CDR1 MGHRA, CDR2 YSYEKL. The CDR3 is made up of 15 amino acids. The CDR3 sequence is CASSQLFAGTTEAFF. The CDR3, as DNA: TGCGCCAGCAGCCAATTGTTCGCCGGAACGACTGAAGCTTTCTTT.

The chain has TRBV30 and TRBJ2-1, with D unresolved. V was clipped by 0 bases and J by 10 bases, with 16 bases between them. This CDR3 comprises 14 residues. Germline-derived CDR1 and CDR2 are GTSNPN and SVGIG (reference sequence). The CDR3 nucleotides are TGTGCCTGGAGTGTTGGTCCTAGTATAGACGAGCAGTTCTTC. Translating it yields CAWSVGPSIDEQFF.

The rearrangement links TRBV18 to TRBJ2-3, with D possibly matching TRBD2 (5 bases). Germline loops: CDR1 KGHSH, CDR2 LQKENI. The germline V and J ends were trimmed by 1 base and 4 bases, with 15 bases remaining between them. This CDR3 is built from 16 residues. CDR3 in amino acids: CASSPLTQAVADTQYF. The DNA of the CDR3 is TGTGCCAGCTCACCACTTACGCAAGCGGTCGCAGATACGCAGTATTTT.

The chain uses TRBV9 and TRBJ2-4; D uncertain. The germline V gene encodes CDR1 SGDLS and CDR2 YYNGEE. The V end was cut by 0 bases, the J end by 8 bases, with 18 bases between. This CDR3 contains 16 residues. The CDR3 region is CASSVAEYGSQDIQYF. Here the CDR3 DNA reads TGTGCCAGCAGCGTAGCGGAGTACGGATCTCAGGACATTCAGTACTTC.

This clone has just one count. The CDR3 reads CASSTPLAGGLEQYF. Here the CDR3 DNA reads TGTGCCAGCAGTACACCACTAGCGGGAGGGCTCGAGCAGTACTTC. The rearrangement links TRBV27 to TRBJ2-7, with TRBD2 matching over 13 bases. V trimming: 5 bases; J trimming: 6 bases; junction bases outside the gene matches: 7. The CDR3 totals 15 residues. Germline assignment: CDR1 MNHEY and CDR2 SMNVEV (reference sequence).

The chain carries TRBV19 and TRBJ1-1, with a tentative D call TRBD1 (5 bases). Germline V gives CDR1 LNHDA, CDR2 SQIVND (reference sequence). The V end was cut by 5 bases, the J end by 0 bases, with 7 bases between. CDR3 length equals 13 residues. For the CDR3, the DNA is TGTGCCAGTAGTCAAGGGGTGAACACTGAAGCTTTCTTT. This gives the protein CASSQGVNTEAFF.

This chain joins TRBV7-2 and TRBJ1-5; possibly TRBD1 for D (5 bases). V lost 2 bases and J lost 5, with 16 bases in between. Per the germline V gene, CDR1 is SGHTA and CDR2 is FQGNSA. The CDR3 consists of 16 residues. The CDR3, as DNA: TGTGCCAGCAGCTTAATGGGGGAACAAGGAGATCAGCCCCAGCATTTT. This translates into CASSLMGEQGDQPQHF.

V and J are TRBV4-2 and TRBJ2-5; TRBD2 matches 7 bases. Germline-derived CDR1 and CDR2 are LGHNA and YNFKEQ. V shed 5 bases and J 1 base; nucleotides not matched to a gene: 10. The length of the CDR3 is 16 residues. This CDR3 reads CASSSTPAGFQETQYF. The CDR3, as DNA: TGTGCCAGCAGCTCCACTCCAGCGGGATTCCAAGAGACCCAGTACTTC.

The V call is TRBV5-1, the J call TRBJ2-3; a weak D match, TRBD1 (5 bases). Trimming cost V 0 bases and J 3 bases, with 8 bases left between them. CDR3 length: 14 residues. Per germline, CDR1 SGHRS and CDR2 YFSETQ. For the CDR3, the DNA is TGCGCCAGCAGCTTGGTAGGGGAAACAGATACGCAGTATTTT. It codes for CASSLVGETDTQYF. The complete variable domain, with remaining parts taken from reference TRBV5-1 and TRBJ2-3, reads KAGVTQTPRYLIKTRGQQVTLSCSPISGHRSVSWYQQTPGQGLQFLFEYFSETQRNKGNFPGRFSGRQFSNSRSEMNVSTLELGDSALYLCASSLVGETDTQYFGPGTRLTVL.

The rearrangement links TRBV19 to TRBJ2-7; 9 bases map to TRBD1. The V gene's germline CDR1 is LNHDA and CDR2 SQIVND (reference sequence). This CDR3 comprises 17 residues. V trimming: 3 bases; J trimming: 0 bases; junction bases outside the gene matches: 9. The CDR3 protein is CASSISGGQGNSYEQYF. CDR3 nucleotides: TGTGCCAGTAGTATTTCCGGGGGACAGGGAAACTCCTACGAGCAGTACTTC.

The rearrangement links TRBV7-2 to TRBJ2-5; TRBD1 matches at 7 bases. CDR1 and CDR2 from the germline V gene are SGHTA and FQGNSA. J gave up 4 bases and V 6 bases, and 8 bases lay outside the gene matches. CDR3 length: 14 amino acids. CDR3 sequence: CASSRTGQRETQYF. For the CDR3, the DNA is TGTGCCAGCAGTCGGACAGGTCAGAGAGAGACCCAGTACTTC.

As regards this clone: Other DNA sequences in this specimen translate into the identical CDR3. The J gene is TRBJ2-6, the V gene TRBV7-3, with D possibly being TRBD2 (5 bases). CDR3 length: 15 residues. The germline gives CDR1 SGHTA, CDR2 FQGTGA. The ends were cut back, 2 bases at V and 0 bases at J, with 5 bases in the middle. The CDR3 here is CASSLGGSGANVLTF. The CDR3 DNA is TGTGCCAGCAGCTTAGGAGGCTCTGGGGCCAACGTCCTGACTTTC.

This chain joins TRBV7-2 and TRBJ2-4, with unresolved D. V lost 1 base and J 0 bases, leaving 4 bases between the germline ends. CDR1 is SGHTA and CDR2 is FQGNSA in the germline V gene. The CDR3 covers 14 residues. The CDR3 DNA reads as TGTGCCAGCAGCTTAGATAGAGCCAAAAACATTCAGTACTTC. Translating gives CASSLDRAKNIQYF.

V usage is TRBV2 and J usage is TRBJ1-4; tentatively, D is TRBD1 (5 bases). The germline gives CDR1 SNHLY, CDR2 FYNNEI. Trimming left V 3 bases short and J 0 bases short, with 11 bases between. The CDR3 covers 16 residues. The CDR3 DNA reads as TGTGCCAGCAGTGATTCGGACACCACAACTAATGAAAAACTGTTTTTT. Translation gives CASSDSDTTTNEKLFF.

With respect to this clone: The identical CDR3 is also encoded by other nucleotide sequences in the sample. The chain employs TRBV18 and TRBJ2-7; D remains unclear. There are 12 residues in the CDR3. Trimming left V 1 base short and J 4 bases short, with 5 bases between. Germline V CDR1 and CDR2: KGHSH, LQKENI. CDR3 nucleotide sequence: TGTGCCAGCTCACCACTCGGATACGAGCAGTACTTC. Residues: CASSPLGYEQYF. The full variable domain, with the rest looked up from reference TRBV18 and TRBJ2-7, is NAGVMQNPRHLVRRRGQEARLRCSPMKGHSHVYWYRQLPEEGLKFMVYLQKENIIDESGMPKERFSAEFPKEGPSILRIQQVVRGDSAAYFCASSPLGYEQYFGPGTRLTVT.

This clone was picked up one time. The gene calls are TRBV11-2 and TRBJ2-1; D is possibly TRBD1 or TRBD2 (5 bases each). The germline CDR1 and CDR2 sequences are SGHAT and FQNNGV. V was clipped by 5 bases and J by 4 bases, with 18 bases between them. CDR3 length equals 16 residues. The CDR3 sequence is CASSPEDILPYNEQFF. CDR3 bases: TGTGCCAGCAGCCCGGAGGACATACTCCCATACAATGAGCAGTTCTTC.

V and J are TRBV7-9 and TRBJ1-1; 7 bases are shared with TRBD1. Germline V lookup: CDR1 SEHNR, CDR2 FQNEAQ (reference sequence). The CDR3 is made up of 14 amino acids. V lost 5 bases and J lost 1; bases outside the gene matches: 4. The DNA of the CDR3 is TGTGCCAGCAGCCAACAGGGGTCGAACACTGAAGCTTTCTTT. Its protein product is CASSQQGSNTEAFF.

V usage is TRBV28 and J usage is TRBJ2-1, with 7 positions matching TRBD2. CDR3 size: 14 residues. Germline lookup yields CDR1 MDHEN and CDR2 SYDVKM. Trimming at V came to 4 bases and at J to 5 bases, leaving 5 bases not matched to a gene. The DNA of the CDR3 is TGTGCCAGCAGTTCGACTAGCACCAACAATGAGCAGTTCTTC. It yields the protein CASSSTSTNNEQFF.

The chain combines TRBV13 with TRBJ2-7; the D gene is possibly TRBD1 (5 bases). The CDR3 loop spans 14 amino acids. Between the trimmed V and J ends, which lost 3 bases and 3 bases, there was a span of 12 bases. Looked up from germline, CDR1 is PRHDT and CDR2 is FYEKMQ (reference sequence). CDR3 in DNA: TGTGCCAGCAGCTTCGGACAAGTAGACTACGAGCAGTACTTC. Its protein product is CASSFGQVDYEQYF.

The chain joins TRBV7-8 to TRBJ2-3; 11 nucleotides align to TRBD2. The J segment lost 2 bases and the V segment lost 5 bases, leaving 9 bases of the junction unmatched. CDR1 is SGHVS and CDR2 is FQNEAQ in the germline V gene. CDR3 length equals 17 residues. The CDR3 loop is CASSTGLAVFLTDTQYF. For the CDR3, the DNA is TGTGCCAGCAGCACGGGACTAGCGGTCTTTCTCACAGATACGCAGTATTTT. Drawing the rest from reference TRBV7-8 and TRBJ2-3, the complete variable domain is GAGVSQSPRYKVAKRGQDVALRCDPISGHVSLFWYQQALGQGPEFLTYFQNEAQLDKSGLPSDRFFAERPEGSVSTLKIQRTQQEDSAVYLCASSTGLAVFLTDTQYFGPGTRLTVL.

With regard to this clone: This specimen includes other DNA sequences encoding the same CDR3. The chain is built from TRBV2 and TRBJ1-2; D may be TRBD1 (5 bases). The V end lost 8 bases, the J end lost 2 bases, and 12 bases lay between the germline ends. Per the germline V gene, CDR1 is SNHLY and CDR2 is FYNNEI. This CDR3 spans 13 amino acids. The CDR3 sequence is CASRGGGNYGYTF. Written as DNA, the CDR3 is TGTGCCAGCCGCGGGGGTGGGAACTATGGCTACACCTTC.

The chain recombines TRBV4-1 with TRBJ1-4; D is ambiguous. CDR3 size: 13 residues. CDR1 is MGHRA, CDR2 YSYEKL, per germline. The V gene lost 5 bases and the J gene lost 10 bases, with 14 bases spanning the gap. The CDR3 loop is CASSINWFGKLFF. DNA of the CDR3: TGCGCCAGCAGCATAAACTGGTTCGGAAAACTGTTTTTT.

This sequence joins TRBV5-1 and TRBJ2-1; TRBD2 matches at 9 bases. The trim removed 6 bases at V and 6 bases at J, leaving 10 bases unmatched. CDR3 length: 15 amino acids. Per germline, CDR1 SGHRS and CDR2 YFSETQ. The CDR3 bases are TGCGCCAGCACCGAACCGGGACTAGCTTTCAATGAGCAGTTCTTC. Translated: CASTEPGLAFNEQFF.

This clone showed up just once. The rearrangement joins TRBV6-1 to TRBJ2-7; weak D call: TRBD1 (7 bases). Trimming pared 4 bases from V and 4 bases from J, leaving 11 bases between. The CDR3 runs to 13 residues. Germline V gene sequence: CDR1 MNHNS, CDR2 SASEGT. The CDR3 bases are TGTGCCAGCAGTGTCAGGGGGGCATACGAGCAGTACTTC. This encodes CASSVRGAYEQYF.

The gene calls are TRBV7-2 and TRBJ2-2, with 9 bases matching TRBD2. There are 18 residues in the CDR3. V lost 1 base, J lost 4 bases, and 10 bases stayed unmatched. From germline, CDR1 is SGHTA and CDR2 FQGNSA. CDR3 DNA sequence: TGTGCCAGCAGCTTAGGTAGCGGGAGTTCGGGCCCCACCGGGGAGCTGTTTTTT. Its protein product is CASSLGSGSSGPTGELFF.

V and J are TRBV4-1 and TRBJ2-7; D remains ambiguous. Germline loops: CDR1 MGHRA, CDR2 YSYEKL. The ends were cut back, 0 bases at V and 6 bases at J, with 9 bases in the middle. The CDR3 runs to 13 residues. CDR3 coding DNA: TGCGCCAGCAGCCAAGAGGCATTCGGCGAGCAGTACTTC. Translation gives CASSQEAFGEQYF.